This T cell receptor (beta chain) was sequenced in a study of Ad26.COV2.S vaccination and SARS-CoV-2 variants (dated by TCRdb to about 2021). At the level of the whole study: Vaccine-arm donors were drawn from COV1001, a multicentre, randomized, double-blind, placebo-controlled phase I-IIa trial of Ad26.COV2.S in healthy adults. Sequencing of the TCRbeta repertoire served to evaluate the specificity and breadth of SARS-CoV-2-reactive T cell receptors following Ad26.COV2.S vaccination. Dosing of Ad26.COV2.S was intramuscular, at either 5x10^10 or 1x10^11 viral particles, delivered as one shot or as two shots spaced 56 days apart. Trial participants were randomized into five groups of five: low-dose or high-dose Ad26.COV2.S given once or twice, or placebo on both occasions. The TCR-sequenced set comprised around 30 samples: some 20 Ad26.COV2.S vaccine recipients, 5 placebo recipients and 8 SARS-CoV-2 convalescent individuals. Investigators remained blinded to trial group allocation during experiments and outcome assessment.

Sample treatment or condition, as interpreted from the label and publication: roughly 19 received Ad26.COV2.S at low or high dose, single or two shots; 5 received placebo; per-sample allocation not given. Repertoires of vaccine and placebo recipients were sequenced from samples collected on day 63 after the first injection. Between 29 July and 7 August 2020, Cohort 1b enrolled about two dozen adults aged 18-55 years at one site in Boston, USA. Ad26.COV2.S was a replication-incompetent adenovirus type 26 vector expressing a prefusion-stabilized SARS-CoV-2 spike protein from the original Wuhan strain. The study at large found these results: After vaccination, substantial breadth of spike-specific CD8+ and CD4+ T cell responses was reported. According to the authors, total T cell responses may have been underestimated by the TCR breadth and depth analyses. Vaccine and placebo recipients had comparable non-spike TCR breadth, which fits with the vaccine containing only spike. The study lacked the statistical power to compare responses across vaccine doses or regimens. Higher spike-specific TCR breadth was observed in Ad26.COV2.S recipients than in placebo recipients (P = 0.0014).

A word on this clone: The clone's antigen remains unknown. Per-base qualities were not stored, and no clone one base away is much larger.

Counted from cysteine to phenylalanine, this CDR3 has 15 amino acids. Solely the CDR3 DNA is kept, with 45 bases framed from the first base. Looking up the germline V gene yields CDR1 SGHTA and CDR2 FQGNSA. Cut back by 5 bases and 5 bases, the V and J ends lie 16 bases apart. The immunoSEQ Assay was used to sequence TCRbeta CDR3 regions. After extraction, genomic DNA underwent amplification by bias-controlled multiplex PCR, followed by high-throughput sequencing. From the authors' description of their analysis: Collapsing and filtering of sequences were performed to quantify the absolute abundance of each unique TCRbeta CDR3 region. T cell fraction was estimated by normalizing TCRbeta template counts to usable DNA, with usable DNA measured through amplification of reference genes found in all nucleated cells. Repertoire TCRs were annotated as SARS-CoV-2-specific by exact matching of V gene, CDR3 amino acid sequence and J gene to a known reactive TCR set. The reference SARS-CoV-2 TCR set was derived from MIRA and filtered for enrichment in COVID-19-positive ImmuneCODE repertoires, a step that removed public or cross-reactive TCRs. Based on the MIRA antigens, annotated TCRs were further analysed at the level of specific ORF or position within ORF. Breadth was defined as annotated unique rearrangements over total unique productive rearrangements; depth was the summed frequency of those rearrangements. Two-sided Wilcoxon rank-sum tests were used to compare TCR breadth between groups. TCRdb provides this immuneACCESS table in a form limited to in-frame rearrangements. Some clones are lacking; in checked studies, under half of them reflect an unresolved V gene, and why the rest are absent is not known. Clone size and the V and J calls come from that table; the DNA yielded D and trimming. Recorded for this sample are over 250,000 clones; 80% to 90% of them occurred a single time. The leading ten clones occupy around 3% of the sample.

The receptor chain draws on TRBV7-2 and TRBJ1-5, with the D gene call left open. The source is a person between 18 and 59 years old who received the Ad26.COV2.S COVID-19 vaccine or a placebo. The sample consisted of peripheral blood, taken in a trial of Ad26.COV2.S vaccine versus placebo. The CDR3 is CASSLTGNLDQPQHF. In nucleotides, the sequence is TGTGCCAGCAGCCTTACCGGGAATTTGGATCAGCCCCAGCATTTT. Outside the CDR3, residues come from the reference TRBV7-2 and TRBJ1-5 proteins, so the full variable domain is: GAGVSQSPSNKVTEKGKDVELRCDPISGHTALYWYRQSLGQGLEFLIYFQGNSAPDKSGLPSDRFSAERTGGSVSTLTIQRTQQEDSAVYLCASSLTGNLDQPQHFGDGTRLSIL.